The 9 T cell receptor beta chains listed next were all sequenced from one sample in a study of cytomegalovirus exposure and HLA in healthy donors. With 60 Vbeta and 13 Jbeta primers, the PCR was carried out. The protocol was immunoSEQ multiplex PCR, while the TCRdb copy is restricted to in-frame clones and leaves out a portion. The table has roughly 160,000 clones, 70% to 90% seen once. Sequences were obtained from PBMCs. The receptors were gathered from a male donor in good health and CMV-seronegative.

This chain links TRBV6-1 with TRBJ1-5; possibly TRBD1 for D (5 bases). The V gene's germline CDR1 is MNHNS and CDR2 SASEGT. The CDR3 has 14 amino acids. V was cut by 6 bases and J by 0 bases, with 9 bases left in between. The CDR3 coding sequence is TGTGCCAGCAGCAGACAGAATAGCAATCAGCCCCAGCATTTT. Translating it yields CASSRQNSNQPQHF.

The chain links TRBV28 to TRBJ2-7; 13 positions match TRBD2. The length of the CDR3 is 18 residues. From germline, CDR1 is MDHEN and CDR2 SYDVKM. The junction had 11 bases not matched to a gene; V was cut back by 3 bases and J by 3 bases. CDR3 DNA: TGTGCCAGCAGTTTGTGGAACTCCGGGACTAGCGGGAACTACGAGCAGTACTTC. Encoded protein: CASSLWNSGTSGNYEQYF.

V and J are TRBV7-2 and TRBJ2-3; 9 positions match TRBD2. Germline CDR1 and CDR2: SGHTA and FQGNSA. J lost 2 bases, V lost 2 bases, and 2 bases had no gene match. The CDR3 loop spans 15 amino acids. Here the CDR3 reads CASSLQRGVTDTQYF. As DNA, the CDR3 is TGTGCCAGCAGCTTACAGCGGGGGGTCACAGATACGCAGTATTTT.

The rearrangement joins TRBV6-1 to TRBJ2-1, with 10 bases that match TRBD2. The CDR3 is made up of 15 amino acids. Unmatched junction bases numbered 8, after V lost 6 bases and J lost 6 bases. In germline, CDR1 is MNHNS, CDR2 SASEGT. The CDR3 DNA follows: TGTGCCAGCAGGTTAGCGGGGGGAATCGGCAATGAGCAGTTCTTC. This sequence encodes CASRLAGGIGNEQFF.

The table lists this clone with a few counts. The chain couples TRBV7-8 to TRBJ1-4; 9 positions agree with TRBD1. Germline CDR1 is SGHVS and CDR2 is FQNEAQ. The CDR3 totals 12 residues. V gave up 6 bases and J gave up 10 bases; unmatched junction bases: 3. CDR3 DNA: TGTGCCAGCAGGGACAGGGGAGGAAAACTGTTTTTT. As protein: CASRDRGGKLFF.

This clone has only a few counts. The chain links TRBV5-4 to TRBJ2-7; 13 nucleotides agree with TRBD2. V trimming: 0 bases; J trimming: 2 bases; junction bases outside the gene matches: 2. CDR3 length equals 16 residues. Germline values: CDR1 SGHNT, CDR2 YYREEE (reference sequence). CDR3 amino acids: CASSLGGTSGTYEQYF. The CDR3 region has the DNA TGTGCCAGCAGCTTGGGCGGGACTAGCGGGACCTACGAGCAGTACTTC.

CDR3 loop: CASSAGGGSGNTIYF. The CDR3 DNA reads TGTGCCAGCAGTGCCGGCGGGGGCTCTGGAAACACCATATATTTT. The chain is built from TRBV2 and TRBJ1-3; a possible D gene is TRBD1 (5 bases). V dropped 4 bases and J dropped 0 bases, with 10 bases sitting between them. This CDR3 has 15 residues. Germline CDR1 and CDR2: SNHLY and FYNNEI.

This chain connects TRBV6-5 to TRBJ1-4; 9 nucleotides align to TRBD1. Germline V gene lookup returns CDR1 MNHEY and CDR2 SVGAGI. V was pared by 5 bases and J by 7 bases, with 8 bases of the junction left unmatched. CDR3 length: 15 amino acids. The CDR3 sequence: CASSPQGASIEKLFF. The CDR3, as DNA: TGTGCCAGCAGTCCACAGGGGGCTAGTATTGAAAAACTGTTTTTT.

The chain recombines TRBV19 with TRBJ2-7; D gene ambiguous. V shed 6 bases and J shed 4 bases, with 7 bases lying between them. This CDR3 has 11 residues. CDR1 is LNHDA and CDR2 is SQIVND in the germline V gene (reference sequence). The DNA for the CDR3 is TGTGCCAGTAGGAACGCGTACGAGCAGTACTTC. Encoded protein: CASRNAYEQYF.